These 5 T cell receptor beta chains were all obtained from the same sample, sequenced in a study of CD8 T cells in Susac syndrome. RNA, at roughly 0.5 to 1 ug, was reverse transcribed with random hexamers. TCRdb itself ran the immunoSEQ multiplex PCR reads through MiXCR, one entry per CDR3 protein. This table has around 280,000 distinct CDR3 sequences, around 83% appearing once. Sequencing was done on a sample of CD8+ T cells from PBMCs. Receptors originate from a human donor with multiple sclerosis.

This sequence joins TRBV27 and TRBJ1-6; D call uncertain. The germline V and J ends were trimmed by 3 bases and 13 bases, with 16 bases remaining between them. The CDR3 spans 14 residues. Germline assignment: CDR1 MNHEY and CDR2 SMNVEV (reference sequence). CDR3 sequence (DNA): TGTGCCAGCAGTTTTGGAGGGCGAGGGTCGCCCCTCCACTTT. It yields the protein CASSFGGRGSPLHF.

The gene calls are TRBV9 and TRBJ2-5; TRBD1 matches at 7 bases. The CDR3 contains 14 residues. The ends lost 4 bases at V and 2 bases at J; junction bases unmatched: 5. Germline V CDR1 and CDR2: SGDLS, YYNGEE. CDR3 loop: CASSPGQVQETQYF. The DNA for the CDR3 is TGTGCCAGCAGCCCCGGACAGGTACAAGAGACCCAGTACTTC.

The chain links TRBV5-1 to TRBJ2-1; TRBD2 agrees at 8 bases. The germline V gene encodes CDR1 SGHRS and CDR2 YFSETQ. The CDR3 loop spans 16 amino acids. Unmatched junction bases numbered 6, after V lost 4 bases and J lost 0 bases. This CDR3 is CASSNREGNSYNEQFF. Here the CDR3 DNA reads TGCGCCAGCAGCAACCGGGAGGGGAACTCCTACAATGAGCAGTTCTTC.

This clonotype was observed a handful of times. CDR3 residues: CASSYGGRPETQYF. The CDR3 DNA sequence: TGTGCCAGCAGTTACGGCGGGCGGCCAGAGACCCAGTACTTC. The chain joins TRBV6-5 to TRBJ2-5, with D perhaps matching TRBD2 (5 bases). Trimming removed 2 bases from V and 4 bases from J, with 11 bases in between. Germline CDR1 is MNHEY and CDR2 is SVGAGI. This CDR3 is built from 14 residues.

The chain recombines TRBV28 with TRBJ1-2, with TRBD1 matching over 11 bases. Trimming cost V 5 bases and J 8 bases; bases outside gene matches: 13. Germline loops: CDR1 MDHEN, CDR2 SYDVKM. This CDR3 comprises 16 residues. The chain's CDR3 is CASSTGQGADLGGYTF. Here the CDR3 DNA reads TGTGCCAGCAGTACCGGACAGGGGGCGGACCTGGGGGGCTACACCTTC.